A selection of T cell receptor beta chains follows, all from one sample in a study of cytomegalovirus exposure and HLA in healthy donors. The repertoire was sequenced with immunoSEQ multiplex PCR; TCRdb's copy has only in-frame clones and lacks some. This sample yields more than 50,000 clones, of which more than 85% are seen a single time; 2% to 2.5% belongs to the top ten. Material for sequencing was PBMCs. The receptors were gathered from a woman between 25 and 40 years old in good health and CMV-seronegative. The conserved cysteine and the conserved F or W are not part of the CDR3 here.

J: TRBJ1-1
V: TRBV18
CDR3: ASSQREGAGTEAF

J: TRBJ2-7
V: TRBV11-2
CDR3: ASSLTNRGDYEQY

J: TRBJ2-1
V: TRBV5-1
CDR3: ASSLDQKNPSSYNEQF

J: TRBJ2-3
V: TRBV28
CDR3: ASSSGTSGSRSTDTQY

J: TRBJ2-3
V: TRBV27
CDR3: ASSLTRVEDTQY

J: TRBJ2-1
V: TRBV5-4
CDR3: ASNQFTGASSYNEQF

J: TRBJ2-1
V: TRBV9
CDR3: ASSPAWGGSSYNEQF

J: TRBJ1-5
V: TRBV21-1
CDR3: ASSKGGDRGPQH

J: TRBJ2-1
V: TRBV27
CDR3: ASSFPGQGANEQF

J: TRBJ2-7
V: TRBV7-8
CDR3: ATAKAGPRGEQY

J: TRBJ2-1
V: TRBV6-4
CDR3: ASSELAGAYNEQF

J: TRBJ2-7
V: TRBV7-9
CDR3: ASQIEGREEEQY

J: TRBJ1-6
V: TRBV6-1
CDR3: ASNKPTGEGSPLH

J: TRBJ2-5
V: TRBV5-1
CDR3: ASSLILAGERIETQY

J: TRBJ2-1
V: TRBV21-1
CDR3: ASSKDNLVLAGGKGEQF

J: TRBJ2-3
V: TRBV5-4
CDR3: ASSFSLGSALDTQY

J: TRBJ1-1
V: TRBV4-2
CDR3: ASSQAQGGGTEAF

J: TRBJ1-2
V: TRBV4-1
CDR3: ASSQERDRVYT

J: TRBJ2-1
V: TRBV5-5
CDR3: ASSSLLNNEQF

J: TRBJ2-7
V: TRBV5-1
CDR3: ASSLAGGRYEQY

J: TRBJ2-7
V: TRBV5-1
CDR3: ASSPHPGQIFYEQY

J: TRBJ2-6
V: TRBV2
CDR3: ASSFRTGLRSGANVLT

J: TRBJ2-2
V: TRBV6-1
CDR3: ASASGDTGELF

J: TRBJ2-5
V: TRBV18
CDR3: ASSSTGTSRTFQETQY

J: TRBJ2-1
V: TRBV9
CDR3: ASSYGLEMYNEQF

J: TRBJ1-3
V: TRBV4-2
CDR3: ASSQDGDRTLIGLGNTIY

J: TRBJ2-7
V: TRBV9
CDR3: ASSPRTSADEQY

J: TRBJ1-2
V: TRBV30
CDR3: AWSENSPQLGYT

J: TRBJ1-2
V: TRBV6-6
CDR3: ASSYVEPDNYGYT

J: TRBJ2-5
V: TRBV25-1
CDR3: ASSDSTGRGWETQY

J: TRBJ2-1
V: TRBV6-5
CDR3: AVSESSYNEQF

J: TRBJ2-3
V: TRBV27
CDR3: ASSPPGLAGRDTQY

J: TRBJ2-7
V: TRBV6-1
CDR3: ASSELGQKYEQY

J: TRBJ2-1
V: TRBV18
CDR3: ASSRYGSGRDEQF

J: TRBJ1-2
V: TRBV7-9
CDR3: ASSLLSGSGYT

J: TRBJ2-2
V: TRBV25-1
CDR3: ASSESFDSHYTGELF

J: TRBJ2-2
V: TRBV6-1
CDR3: ASRLLANTGELF

J: TRBJ2-7
V: TRBV19
CDR3: ASSTATGETYSYEQY

J: TRBJ2-5
V: TRBV9
CDR3: ASGILAGGGETQY

J: TRBJ1-5
V: TRBV30
CDR3: AWSGQVDQPQH

J: TRBJ2-1
V: TRBV7-2
CDR3: ASSSRAGEGEQF